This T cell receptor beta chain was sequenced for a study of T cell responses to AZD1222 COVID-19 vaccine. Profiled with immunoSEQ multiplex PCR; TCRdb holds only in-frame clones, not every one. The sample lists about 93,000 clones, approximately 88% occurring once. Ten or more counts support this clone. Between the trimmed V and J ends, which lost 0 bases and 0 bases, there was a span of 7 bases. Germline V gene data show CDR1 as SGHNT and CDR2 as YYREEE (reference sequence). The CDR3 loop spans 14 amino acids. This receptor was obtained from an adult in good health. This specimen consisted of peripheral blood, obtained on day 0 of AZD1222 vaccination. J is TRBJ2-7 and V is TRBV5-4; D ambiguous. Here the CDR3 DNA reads TGTGCCAGCAGCTTGGGGCCCAGCTCCTACGAGCAGTACTTC. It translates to CASSLGPSSYEQYF.